These 19 T cell receptor beta chains originate from one sample sequenced in a study of vaccination and CD4 T cells after COVID-19. Treatment reported: approximately 11-day PBMC culture with coronavirus spike peptide pools or control peptides (ViraFEST assay). Sequencing of DNA taken from cultured CD4+ T cells relied on the Oncomine TCR Beta short-read assay. TCRdb processed the PCR reads anew with MiXCR; each CDR3 protein has one entry. Among over 15,000 distinct CDR3 sequences listed, 53% were seen once. No antigen has been identified for these receptors. The specimen was CD4+ T cells from blood, cultured in vitro, collected before SARS-CoV-2 vaccination. The receptors stem from a human donor who had recovered from COVID-19.

V and J are TRBV7-9 and TRBJ2-7, with TRBD2 matching over 8 bases. The V segment lost 0 bases and the J segment 6 bases; nucleotides outside the gene matches: 10. This CDR3 has 16 residues. In germline, CDR1 is SEHNR, CDR2 FQNEAQ (reference sequence). CDR3 region: CASSLAPVVAGTEQYF. The CDR3, as DNA: TGTGCCAGCAGCTTAGCCCCCGTAGTAGCGGGAACCGAGCAGTACTTC.

The rearrangement joins TRBV20-1 to TRBJ2-7; TRBD2 aligns across 8 bases. The CDR3 has 14 residues. The V gene end was trimmed by 6 bases and the J gene end by 2 bases; junction bases not matched to a gene: 9. Germline values: CDR1 DFQATT, CDR2 SNEGSKA (reference sequence). The CDR3 DNA is TGCAGTGCGGGTACTAGCGGACTTACCTACGAGCAGTACTTC. Protein product: CSAGTSGLTYEQYF.

The chain links TRBV2 to TRBJ2-3, with D maybe TRBD1 (6 bases). Trimming stripped 2 bases from V and 6 bases from J, with 9 bases between. Germline CDR1 is SNHLY and CDR2 is FYNNEI. The CDR3 runs 13 residues. For the CDR3, the DNA is TGTGCCAGCAGTGAACAGGGGATGGATACGCAGTATTTT. It yields the protein CASSEQGMDTQYF.

The chain carries TRBV10-3 and TRBJ2-3, with D possibly TRBD2 on 5 matching bases. Germline V CDR1 and CDR2: ENHRY, SYGVKD. The length of the CDR3 is 14 residues. The germline V and J ends were trimmed by 10 bases and 5 bases, with 19 bases remaining between them. CDR3 nucleotides: TGTGCCACAAAGGACTGGCTAGAAGGAGATACGCAGTATTTT. It yields the protein CATKDWLEGDTQYF.

This clonotype was found a few times. The chain combines TRBV27 with TRBJ1-6; D not resolved. The CDR3 sequence is 15 residues long. Looked up from germline, CDR1 is MNHEY and CDR2 is SMNVEV (reference sequence). V was cut by 3 bases and J by 1 base, with 7 bases left in between. CDR3 sequence reads: CASSLSRSYNSPLHF. The DNA of the CDR3 is TGTGCCAGCAGTTTGTCCAGGTCCTATAATTCACCCCTCCACTTT.

The chain links TRBV24-1 to TRBJ2-7; possible D gene TRBD1, 5 bases. This CDR3 is built from 12 residues. Trimming shortened V by 10 bases and J by 5 bases, and 14 bases separated the two germline ends. The germline V gene has CDR1 KGHDR and CDR2 SFDVKD. The CDR3 region is CATAQQGHEQYF. The CDR3 DNA reads TGTGCCACTGCCCAGCAGGGCCACGAGCAGTACTTC.

The gene calls are TRBV20-1 and TRBJ2-7, with D possibly TRBD2 on 6 matching bases. Germline CDR1 DFQATT, CDR2 SNEGSKA (reference sequence). V was shortened by 6 bases and J by 0 bases, with 15 bases between the two germline ends. There are 14 residues in the CDR3. The CDR3 DNA sequence: TGCAGTGCCCCGATCCCCGGGGGCTCCTACGAGCAGTACTTC. Amino acids: CSAPIPGGSYEQYF.

This clonotype was observed a handful of times. This rearrangement joins TRBV12-3 or TRBV12-4 to TRBJ1-2; no firm D call. Trimming pared 6 bases from V and 4 bases from J, leaving 15 bases between. CDR3 length: 14 amino acids. This CDR3 is CASRDTGSSYGYTF. In DNA form, the CDR3 reads TGTGCCAGCAGAGATACTGGCAGTTCCTATGGCTACACCTTC.

The gene calls are TRBV7-9 and TRBJ2-7; tentatively, D is TRBD2 (6 bases). Looked up from germline, CDR1 is SEHNR and CDR2 is FQNEAQ (reference sequence). The CDR3 totals 16 residues. The ends were cut back, 2 bases at V and 3 bases at J, with 17 bases in the middle. In DNA, the CDR3 is TGTGCCAGCAGCTTAAGGTCGGGGGACTCAGGCTACGAGCAGTACTTC. This gives the protein CASSLRSGDSGYEQYF.

The chain couples TRBV28 to TRBJ1-1, with no clear D. The germline V and J ends were trimmed by 3 bases and 1 base, with 12 bases remaining between them. The germline V gene encodes CDR1 MDHEN and CDR2 SYDVKM. The CDR3 is 15 amino acids. Here the CDR3 reads CASSLPSYENTEAFF. The CDR3 DNA sequence: TGTGCCAGCAGTTTGCCGAGTTATGAGAACACTGAAGCTTTCTTT.

This clonotype was detected a few times. J is TRBJ2-7 and V is TRBV6-1; 10 bases match TRBD1. CDR1 MNHNS and CDR2 SASEGT come from the germline V gene. The J segment lost 2 bases and the V segment lost 1 base, leaving 2 bases of the junction unmatched. The CDR3 covers 15 residues. The CDR3 is CASSEEGTGAYEQYF. In DNA form, the CDR3 reads TGTGCCAGCAGTGAAGAGGGGACAGGGGCCTACGAGCAGTACTTC.

The V call is TRBV20-1, the J call TRBJ1-1; unclear D gene. From germline, CDR1 is DFQATT and CDR2 SNEGSKA (reference sequence). V was trimmed by 1 base and J by 5 bases, leaving 17 bases between them. The CDR3 is 15 amino acids. CDR3 region: CSARGDSAVRTEAFF. Written as DNA, the CDR3 is TGCAGTGCTAGAGGTGACTCTGCCGTCAGGACTGAAGCTTTCTTT.

This chain links TRBV7-9 with TRBJ2-3, with D perhaps matching TRBD2 (6 bases). Trimming cost V 5 bases and J 0 bases, with 9 bases left between them. Germline V gene sequence: CDR1 SEHNR, CDR2 FQNEAQ (reference sequence). CDR3 size: 14 residues. CDR3 protein: CASSASGSTDTQYF. CDR3 sequence (DNA): TGTGCCAGCAGCGCCAGCGGGAGCACAGATACGCAGTATTTT.

The chain employs TRBV20-1 and TRBJ2-3; 9 bases match TRBD2. Germline V CDR1 and CDR2: DFQATT, SNEGSKA (reference sequence). This CDR3 spans 17 amino acids. J lost 6 bases, V lost 3 bases, and 16 bases had no gene match. The CDR3 sequence is CSASPKGAGGPRDTQYF. CDR3 DNA sequence: TGCAGTGCTAGCCCGAAGGGAGCGGGAGGACCTCGTGATACGCAGTATTTT.

A single count supports this clonotype. The gene calls are TRBV5-1 and TRBJ2-7; tentative D call: TRBD1 (5 bases). V shed 5 bases and J shed 2 bases, with 14 bases lying between them. CDR1 is SGHRS and CDR2 is YFSETQ in the germline V gene. This CDR3 comprises 14 residues. This chain's CDR3 is CASSSQGRTYEQYF. In DNA form, the CDR3 reads TGCGCCAGCAGTTCTCAGGGAAGGACCTACGAGCAGTACTTC.

Details on this clonotype: The junction shows a germline mismatch at one end, possibly a read error. The chain links TRBV10-3 to TRBJ2-7; D not certain. The germline CDR1 and CDR2 sequences are ENHRY and SYGVKD. The CDR3 length is 12 residues. The CDR3 nucleotides read TGTGCCAGCAGTTCCAAGGTGAACGAGCAGTACTTC. Amino acids: CASSSKVNEQYF.

The V and J genes are TRBV6-1 and TRBJ1-6; weak D call: TRBD1 (6 bases). From germline, CDR1 is MNHNS and CDR2 SASEGT. The CDR3 has 13 residues. V lost 7 bases and J 7 bases, leaving 11 bases between the germline ends. CDR3 DNA sequence: TGTGCCAGCACGGACAGACAAAATTCACCCCTCCACTTT. This codes for CASTDRQNSPLHF.

V is TRBV4-3 and J is TRBJ1-1, with D perhaps matching TRBD1 (6 bases). Trimming cost V 0 bases and J 1 base, with 12 bases left between them. The CDR3 covers 16 residues. Germline V gene lookup returns CDR1 LGHNA and CDR2 YSLEER. CDR3 sequence (DNA): TGCGCCAGCAGCCAAGACGGCGAGGGGGGGAACACTGAAGCTTTCTTT. Translating gives CASSQDGEGGNTEAFF.

The CDR3 nucleotides are TGTGCCAGCAGCCTACAGGGGGTGACGTACGAGCAGTACTTC. It yields the protein CASSLQGVTYEQYF. The genes are TRBV7-9 and TRBJ2-7, with 8 bases matching TRBD1. V shed 5 bases and J 4 bases; nucleotides not matched to a gene: 7. Germline V CDR1 and CDR2: SEHNR, FQNEAQ (reference sequence). The CDR3 length is 14 residues.